Presented here are 6 T cell receptor beta chains from one specimen sequenced in a study of Graves' ophthalmopathy and Graves' hyperthyroidism. Amplified material comprised TCR beta CDR3 regions derived from RNA transcripts. Investigators did first-round RT-PCR with HTBI primers, then second-round multiplex PCR. Each CDR3 protein is one row after TCRdb ran MiXCR on the multiplex PCR reads. The data hold a few hundred thousand distinct CDR3 sequences, with approximately 18% observed a single time. Sequenced sample: peripheral blood. The receptors shown here come from an adult woman with stable Graves' hyperthyroidism.

This clonotype was counted many times. The chain couples TRBV13 to TRBJ2-7, with D maybe TRBD1 (5 bases). V lost 0 bases and J 6 bases, leaving 12 bases between the germline ends. Germline-derived CDR1 and CDR2 are PRHDT and FYEKMQ (reference sequence). The CDR3 sequence is 14 residues long. The CDR3 protein is CASSLGGRASEQYF. CDR3 coding DNA: TGTGCCAGCAGCTTAGGGGGCAGGGCAAGCGAGCAGTACTTC.

This clonotype was counted at least ten times. V and J are TRBV20-1 and TRBJ1-2, with unresolved D. Trimming removed 3 bases at V and 3 bases at J, with 17 bases between. CDR3 length: 15 amino acids. Germline V gene lookup returns CDR1 DFQATT and CDR2 SNEGSKA (reference sequence). The CDR3 sequence: CSASGLSGFDYGYTF. CDR3 DNA sequence: TGCAGTGCTAGTGGACTAAGCGGTTTTGACTATGGCTACACCTTC.

This clonotype was counted many times. The chain joins TRBV29-1 to TRBJ2-7; 7 bases agree with TRBD1. This CDR3 region has 13 residues. Germline trimming cut 3 bases from V and 2 bases from J; bases unmatched to any gene: 4. From germline, CDR1 is SQVTM and CDR2 ANQGSEA. The CDR3 DNA follows: TGCAGCGTTGAGACAGGGAATGCCTACGAGCAGTACTTC. This translates into CSVETGNAYEQYF.

This clonotype has at least ten counts. The chain carries TRBV29-1 and TRBJ2-7; D may be TRBD2 (5 bases). Per the germline V gene, CDR1 is SQVTM and CDR2 is ANQGSEA. Deletions cut 0 bases from V and 7 bases from J, with 10 bases between. This CDR3 is built from 12 residues. DNA of the CDR3: TGCAGCGTTGAAGAACGGGGAAGGGAGCAGTACTTC. Translation: CSVEERGREQYF.

This clonotype was counted a single time. A read error is possible here, since a much larger clone lies one base away. The CDR3 region has the DNA TGTGCCAGCAGTCCAATCGACCGGGACTTTGTTGAGCAGTACGTC. Its translation: CASSPIDRDFVEQYV. The chain uses TRBV28 and TRBJ2-7; D possibly corresponds to TRBD2 (6 bases). V was shortened by 5 bases and J by 7 bases, with 21 bases between the two germline ends. Germline V gene lookup returns CDR1 MDHEN and CDR2 SYDVKM. The CDR3 is 15 amino acids.

This clonotype was observed many times. This sequence joins TRBV28 and TRBJ2-7; unclear D gene. There are 10 residues in the CDR3. The V gene lost 8 bases and the J gene lost 4 bases, with 6 bases spanning the gap. CDR1 and CDR2 from the germline V gene are MDHEN and SYDVKM. The CDR3 coding sequence is TGTGCCAGCGGTGTATACGAGCAGTACTTC. The encoded protein is CASGVYEQYF.